This TCR beta chain derives from a study of early T cells in non-severe SARS-CoV-2 infection. For the study at large: Bulk RNA taken from unsorted whole blood was sequenced, leaving chains unpaired.

Per germline, CDR1 SEHNR and CDR2 FQNEAQ (reference sequence). The trim removed 2 bases at V and 4 bases at J, leaving 6 bases unmatched. The CDR3 is made up of 15 amino acids. Each CDR3 protein is one row after TCRdb ran MiXCR on the 5' RACE reads. The data show over 45,000 distinct CDR3 sequences, approximately 6.3% seen once. This clonotype was recorded many times. The TCR originated in an adult who was a healthcare worker with PCR-confirmed SARS-CoV-2 infection or an uninfected control (not recorded which). The rearrangement links TRBV7-9 to TRBJ1-1; 8 bases align to TRBD1. Sequencing was performed on whole blood, taken at baseline. CDR3 loop: CASSLKGQGGTEAFF. CDR3 in DNA: TGTGCCAGCAGCTTAAAAGGACAGGGTGGCACTGAAGCTTTCTTT.